The rows below give T cell receptor beta chains drawn from one sample of a study of blood T cell repertoires in COVID-19. This table comes from immunoSEQ multiplex PCR, and its TCRdb copy is limited to in-frame clones, with some not included. The data contain around 150,000 clones, 70% to 85% of them seen just once; the ten biggest clones take up over 5%. What was sequenced was peripheral blood. The receptor source for this set is a human donor in a cohort sampled during active COVID-19. Each CDR3 is given with its conserved first and last residue. A D gene is named only where the DNA matches it firmly. The size field is filled for only some rows; it gives once, few, many or a size class.

j_call v_call d_call clone_size cdr3_aa cdr3_nt
TRBJ2-3 TRBV28 NA NA CASRGGPDTQYF TGTGCCAGCAGGGGGGGGCCCGATACGCAGTATTTT
TRBJ2-3 TRBV3-1/TRBV3-2 TRBD2 NA CASSQGLAGGPADTQYF TGTGCCAGCAGCCAGGGACTAGCGGGGGGGCCCGCAGATACGCAGTATTTT
TRBJ2-7 TRBV10-3 TRBD2 NA CATSTSGEPYEQYF TGTGCCACCTCTACTAGCGGGGAGCCCTACGAGCAGTACTTC
TRBJ1-4 TRBV4-3 TRBD1 once CASSQGGTGGSSNEKLFF TGCGCCAGCAGCCAAGGGGGGACAGGGGGCTCGAGTAATGAAAAACTGTTTTTT
TRBJ2-5 TRBV7-2 TRBD2 NA CASSLASGGAQRTQYF TGTGCCAGCAGCTTAGCTAGCGGGGGGGCCCAAAGGACCCAGTACTTC
TRBJ1-2 TRBV7-6 TRBD1 NA CASSPDRTYGYTF TGTGCCAGCAGTCCGGACAGGACTTATGGCTACACCTTC
TRBJ2-1 TRBV7-3 TRBD2 NA CASSSLAVGNEQFF TGTGCCAGCAGCTCCCTAGCGGTCGGGAATGAGCAGTTCTTC
TRBJ2-1 TRBV6-5 TRBD2 NA CATGGGGAYEQFF TGTGCCACCGGGGGCGGGGGGGCGTATGAGCAGTTCTTC
TRBJ1-1 TRBV28 TRBD1 NA CASGLGYYTGTGGADTEAFF TGTGCCAGCGGACTAGGTTACTACACCGGGACAGGGGGCGCGGACACTGAAGCTTTCTTT
TRBJ2-1 TRBV29-1 TRBD2 NA CSVEDLAGFEQFF TGCAGCGTTGAAGATCTAGCGGGTTTTGAGCAGTTCTTC
TRBJ2-2 TRBV11-2 NA NA CASSLVRGLLPGELFF TGTGCCAGCAGCTTAGTTAGGGGTCTCCTTCCCGGGGAGCTGTTTTTT
TRBJ2-2 TRBV19 TRBD1 NA CASRHGTGSGELFF TGTGCCAGTAGACACGGGACAGGGTCCGGGGAGCTGTTTTTT
TRBJ2-1 TRBV9 TRBD2 few CASSPSSGAVYNEQFF TGTGCCAGCAGCCCAAGTAGCGGGGCTGTCTACAATGAGCAGTTCTTC
TRBJ2-1 TRBV3-1/TRBV3-2 TRBD2 NA CASSLSGGNNEQFF TGTGCCAGCAGCCTTAGCGGGGGCAACAATGAGCAGTTCTTC
TRBJ1-1 TRBV18 TRBD1 NA CASSPGQGLNTEAFF TGTGCCAGCTCACCCGGACAGGGCCTGAACACTGAAGCTTTCTTT
TRBJ2-5 TRBV7-2 NA NA CASSLGGGPETQYF TGTGCCAGCAGCTTAGGGGGGGGCCCAGAGACCCAGTACTTC
TRBJ2-5 TRBV10-3 TRBD1 NA CAISTGQGGETQYF TGTGCCATCAGTACCGGACAGGGTGGGGAGACCCAGTACTTC
TRBJ2-3 TRBV7-2 NA NA CASSFQDTQYF TGTGCCAGCAGCTTCCAAGATACGCAGTATTTT
TRBJ1-2 TRBV24-1 NA once CATSDSGNYGYTF TGTGCCACCAGTGATTCGGGTAACTATGGCTACACCTTC
TRBJ1-6 TRBV4-3 NA NA CASSQAHSPLHF TGCGCCAGCAGCCAAGCTCATTCACCCCTCCACTTT
TRBJ2-7 TRBV15 TRBD1 few CATSRRQGRVYYEQYF TGTGCCACCAGCAGAAGACAGGGCAGGGTATACTACGAGCAGTACTTC
TRBJ1-2 TRBV6-1 NA NA CASSESVSGGYTF TGTGCCAGCAGTGAATCGGTTTCGGGAGGCTACACCTTC
TRBJ2-2 TRBV15 TRBD2 NA CATSRGEGSGELFF TGTGCCACCAGCCGCGGGGAGGGGTCCGGGGAGCTGTTTTTT
TRBJ1-5 TRBV28 TRBD1 few CASSLRRGLGQPQHF TGTGCCAGCAGTTTACGAAGGGGGCTCGGGCAGCCCCAGCATTTT
TRBJ2-6 TRBV5-1 NA NA CASSLSGRTEYSGANVLTF TGCGCCAGCAGCTTGTCAGGGCGGACGGAGTACTCTGGGGCCAACGTCCTGACTTTC
TRBJ2-7 TRBV7-9 NA once CASSSGGIYEQYF TGTGCCAGCAGCTCAGGGGGGATCTACGAGCAGTACTTC
TRBJ1-5 TRBV30 NA NA CAWSLGHTNQPQHF TGTGCCTGGTCTCTAGGACACACTAATCAGCCCCAGCATTTT
TRBJ1-2 TRBV6-5 NA NA CASSPGQGFQGGYTF TGTGCCAGCAGTCCAGGGCAGGGTTTTCAGGGTGGCTACACCTTC
TRBJ1-2 TRBV7-9 TRBD1 NA CASSSAGTGLGNYGYTF TGTGCCAGCAGCTCCGCCGGGACAGGGTTGGGTAACTATGGCTACACCTTC
TRBJ1-1 TRBV19 NA few CASTVAGSRAFF TGTGCCAGTACCGTGGCAGGGTCGCGAGCTTTCTTT
TRBJ1-2 TRBV3-1/TRBV3-2 TRBD1 NA CASRTDRVGYTF TGTGCCAGCAGGACGGACAGGGTCGGCTACACCTTC
TRBJ1-2 TRBV5-8 NA NA CASSLEVGGYGYTF TGTGCCAGCAGCTTGGAAGTAGGGGGCTATGGCTACACCTTC
TRBJ2-3 TRBV27 TRBD1 few CASSFRGSSTDTQYF TGTGCCAGCAGTTTCAGGGGGTCCAGCACAGATACGCAGTATTTT
TRBJ1-4 TRBV4-2 TRBD1 NA CASSLRSGTGNEKLFF TGTGCCAGCAGCCTCCGATCCGGGACAGGGAATGAAAAACTGTTTTTT
TRBJ2-2 TRBV2 TRBD1 NA CASEADRGHGELFF TGTGCCAGCGAAGCGGACAGGGGCCATGGGGAGCTGTTTTTT
TRBJ2-5 TRBV7-9 TRBD2 NA CASSLAAGGLETQYF TGTGCCAGCAGCTTAGCAGCGGGGGGTCTAGAGACCCAGTACTTC
TRBJ1-5 TRBV10-3 NA NA CAITSTGGWPQHF TGTGCCATCACATCGACAGGCGGCTGGCCCCAGCATTTT
TRBJ2-1 TRBV28 TRBD2 NA CASRSSGGRLYNEQFF TGTGCCAGCAGGTCATCGGGGGGGCGGCTATACAATGAGCAGTTCTTC
TRBJ1-2 TRBV28 TRBD1 once CASTDQGAKGYTF TGTGCCAGCACCGATCAGGGGGCTAAGGGCTACACCTTC
TRBJ2-6 TRBV28 NA NA CASSPPGRSGANVLTF TGTGCCAGCAGTCCGCCGGGGAGGTCTGGGGCCAACGTCCTGACTTTC
TRBJ1-1 TRBV19 NA NA CASSPRVNTEAFF TGTGCCAGTAGTCCCCGGGTGAACACTGAAGCTTTCTTT
TRBJ1-4 TRBV3-1/TRBV3-2 NA NA CASSLRTGSTNEKLFF TGTGCCAGCAGCTTACGCACAGGGTCAACTAATGAAAAACTGTTTTTT
TRBJ1-2 TRBV2 TRBD1 few CASSETTGDYGYTF TGTGCCAGCAGTGAAACGACAGGGGACTATGGCTACACCTTC
TRBJ1-2 TRBV9 TRBD1 once CASSETQGILGGYTF TGTGCCAGCAGCGAAACACAGGGGATATTGGGGGGCTACACCTTC
TRBJ2-5 TRBV7-6 NA once CASSLVGSGSAGNIETQYF TGTGCCAGCAGCTTAGTGGGAAGCGGTAGCGCGGGGAATATAGAGACCCAGTACTTC
TRBJ1-2 TRBV5-1 TRBD1 NA CASSLSTTGGFGYTF TGCGCCAGCAGCTTGAGTACGACAGGGGGATTTGGCTACACCTTC
TRBJ2-2 TRBV6-5 NA few CASRRTTNTGELFF TGTGCCAGCCGACGGACAACGAACACCGGGGAGCTGTTTTTT
TRBJ2-2 TRBV7-9 TRBD1 few CATSPGQLTGELFF TGTGCCACCTCTCCGGGACAGCTTACCGGGGAGCTGTTTTTT
TRBJ1-2 TRBV7-8 NA once CASSLARRDYGYTF TGTGCCAGCAGCTTAGCGCGCAGGGACTATGGCTACACCTTC
TRBJ2-5 TRBV10-3 TRBD1 NA CAISGTGVETQYF TGTGCCATCAGTGGGACAGGGGTGGAGACCCAGTACTTC
TRBJ2-5 TRBV7-2 NA NA CASSIQRAPGETQYF TGTGCCAGCAGCATACAGCGGGCCCCTGGAGAGACCCAGTACTTC
TRBJ1-6 TRBV5-1 NA few CASSLGQMINSPLHF TGCGCCAGCAGCTTGGGACAGATGATAAATTCACCCCTCCACTTT
TRBJ2-3 TRBV5-1 TRBD2 once CASSSGLLIPSGGATDTQYF TGCGCCAGCAGCTCGGGACTCCTCATCCCTAGCGGGGGAGCAACAGATACGCAGTATTTT
TRBJ2-5 TRBV7-3 NA NA CASSRTLQGTQYF TGTGCCAGCAGTCGGACATTACAGGGGACCCAGTACTTC